A single sample gave rise to the 10 T cell receptor beta chains below, sequenced in a study of cytomegalovirus exposure and HLA in healthy donors. This table comes from immunoSEQ multiplex PCR, and its TCRdb copy is limited to in-frame clones, with some not included. The sample gives about 150,000 clones, around 80% of which show up once; 25% to 30% is in the top ten. The sample comprised PBMCs. The receptor source for this set is a man aged 25 to 40 in good health and CMV-seropositive.

This rearrangement joins TRBV10-3 to TRBJ1-4; possibly TRBD1 for D (5 bases). The V end lost 0 bases, the J end lost 3 bases, and 8 bases lay between the germline ends. The CDR3 runs to 15 residues. Germline CDR1 is ENHRY and CDR2 is SYGVKD. The CDR3 nucleotides read TGTGCCATCAGTGAGTCCGACAGACCTAATGAAAAACTGTTTTTT. As protein: CAISESDRPNEKLFF.

V usage is TRBV19 and J usage is TRBJ1-4, with TRBD1 matching over 7 bases. Trimming at V came to 3 bases and at J to 8 bases, leaving 6 bases not matched to a gene. This CDR3 has 14 amino acids. Germline loops: CDR1 LNHDA, CDR2 SQIVND (reference sequence). CDR3 in amino acids: CASSMGDSMEKLFF. DNA for the CDR3: TGTGCCAGTAGTATGGGGGACAGCATGGAAAAACTGTTTTTT.

The rearrangement links TRBV9 to TRBJ2-5; TRBD2 might be the D (5 bases). V shed 0 bases and J shed 2 bases, with 14 bases lying between them. The CDR3 consists of 16 residues. CDR1 and CDR2 from the germline V gene are SGDLS and YYNGEE. In nucleotides, the CDR3 is TGTGCCAGCAGCGTAGCGGGAATGGTGGGGCAAGAGACCCAGTACTTC. As protein: CASSVAGMVGQETQYF.

The chain has TRBV7-2 and TRBJ2-7; weak D call: TRBD1 (5 bases). The CDR3 spans 13 residues. With 3 bases removed from V and 2 bases from J, the gap between germline ends came to 8 bases. Per the germline V gene, CDR1 is SGHTA and CDR2 is FQGNSA. This chain's CDR3 is CASSFGQTYEQYF. Here the CDR3 DNA reads TGTGCCAGCAGCTTTGGACAAACCTACGAGCAGTACTTC. Combining the CDR3 with reference TRBV7-2 and TRBJ2-7 gives the whole variable domain GAGVSQSPSNKVTEKGKDVELRCDPISGHTALYWYRQSLGQGLEFLIYFQGNSAPDKSGLPSDRFSAERTGGSVSTLTIQRTQQEDSAVYLCASSFGQTYEQYFGPGTRLTVT.

This chain uses TRBV5-1 with TRBJ2-3; 12 nucleotides match TRBD2. Germline V gene lookup returns CDR1 SGHRS and CDR2 YFSETQ. The CDR3 is 17 amino acids. V was clipped by 3 bases and J by 1 base; unmatched bases: 6. The CDR3 protein is CASSSRLAGARTDTQYF. The CDR3 region has the DNA TGCGCCAGCAGCTCCCGACTAGCGGGGGCTCGCACAGATACGCAGTATTTT.

The J gene is TRBJ2-3, the V gene TRBV5-1, with TRBD2 identical over 10 bases. Germline trimming cut 4 bases from V and 2 bases from J; bases unmatched to any gene: 7. The CDR3 runs 16 residues. Per the germline V gene, CDR1 is SGHRS and CDR2 is YFSETQ. As DNA, the CDR3 is TGCGCCAGCAGCGAAATAGCGGGAGGCTACACAGATACGCAGTATTTT. It codes for CASSEIAGGYTDTQYF.

The chain uses TRBV19 and TRBJ2-2, with TRBD2 as a possible D gene (5 bases). From germline, CDR1 is LNHDA and CDR2 SQIVND (reference sequence). This CDR3 is built from 16 residues. V gave up 1 base and J gave up 4 bases, with 13 bases separating them. For the CDR3, the DNA is TGTGCCAGTAGTATAGGAGAGAGGGCGGGCACCGGGGAGCTGTTTTTT. It is translated as CASSIGERAGTGELFF.

The V and J genes are TRBV27 and TRBJ2-2; TRBD2 agrees at 7 bases. The germline gives CDR1 MNHEY, CDR2 SMNVEV (reference sequence). V was pared by 0 bases and J by 7 bases, with 11 bases of the junction left unmatched. The CDR3 length is 17 residues. CDR3 protein: CASSLSAGASAFGELFF. CDR3 DNA: TGTGCCAGCAGTTTATCCGCGGGAGCCTCTGCCTTCGGGGAGCTGTTTTTT.

This chain links TRBV5-8 with TRBJ1-1; the match to TRBD1 covers 7 bases. Germline-derived CDR1 and CDR2 are SGHTS and YDEGEE. There are 14 residues in the CDR3. J lost 5 bases, V lost 4 bases, and 8 bases had no gene match. DNA of the CDR3: TGTGCCAGCAGCAACCCACAGGGGTGGACTGAAGCTTTCTTT. Its protein is CASSNPQGWTEAFF.

The gene calls are TRBV2 and TRBJ1-2; 8 bases map to TRBD1. Losses at the gene ends were 3 bases for V and 2 bases for J; bases not matched to a gene: 2. The CDR3 runs 14 residues. CDR1 and CDR2 (germline): SNHLY, FYNNEI. CDR3 residues: CASSDQGANYGYTF. The CDR3 coding sequence is TGTGCCAGCAGTGACCAGGGGGCGAACTATGGCTACACCTTC.